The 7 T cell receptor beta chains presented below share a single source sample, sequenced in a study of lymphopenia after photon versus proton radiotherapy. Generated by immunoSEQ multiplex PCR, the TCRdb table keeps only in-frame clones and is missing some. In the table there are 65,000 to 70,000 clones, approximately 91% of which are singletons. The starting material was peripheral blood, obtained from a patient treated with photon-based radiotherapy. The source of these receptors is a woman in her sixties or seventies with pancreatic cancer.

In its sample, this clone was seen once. The CDR3 DNA follows: TGTGCCAGCAGTTTCGCAGGGAGGGAGACCCAGTACTTC. Translated: CASSFAGRETQYF. The chain links TRBV28 to TRBJ2-5; D is possibly TRBD2 (6 bases). Trimming shortened V by 3 bases and J by 5 bases, and 10 bases separated the two germline ends. Germline assignment: CDR1 MDHEN and CDR2 SYDVKM. The CDR3 is 13 amino acids.

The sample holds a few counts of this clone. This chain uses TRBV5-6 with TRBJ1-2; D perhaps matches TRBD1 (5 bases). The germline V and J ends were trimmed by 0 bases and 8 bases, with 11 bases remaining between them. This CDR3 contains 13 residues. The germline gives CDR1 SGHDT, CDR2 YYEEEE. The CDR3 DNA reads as TGTGCCAGCAGCTTGGGCAGGGCTTGGGGCTACACCTTC. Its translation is CASSLGRAWGYTF. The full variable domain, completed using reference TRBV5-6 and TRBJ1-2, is DAGVTQSPTHLIKTRGQQVTLRCSPKSGHDTVSWYQQALGQGPQFIFQYYEEEERQRGNFPDRFSGHQFPNYSSELNVNALLLGDSALYLCASSLGRAWGYTFGSGTRLTVV.

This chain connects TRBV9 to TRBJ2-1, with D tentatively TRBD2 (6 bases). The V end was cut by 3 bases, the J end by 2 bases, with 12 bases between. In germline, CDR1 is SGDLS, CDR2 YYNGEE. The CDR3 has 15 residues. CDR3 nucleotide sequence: TGTGCCAGCAGCGAAAACGGGAGAACCTACAATGAGCAGTTCTTC. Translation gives CASSENGRTYNEQFF.

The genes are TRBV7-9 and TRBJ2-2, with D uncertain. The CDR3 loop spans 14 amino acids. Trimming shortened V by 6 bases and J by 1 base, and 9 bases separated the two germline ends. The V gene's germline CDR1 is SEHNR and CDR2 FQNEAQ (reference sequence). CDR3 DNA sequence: TGTGCCAGCAGGGGCAGCTTGAACACCGGGGAGCTGTTTTTT. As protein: CASRGSLNTGELFF.

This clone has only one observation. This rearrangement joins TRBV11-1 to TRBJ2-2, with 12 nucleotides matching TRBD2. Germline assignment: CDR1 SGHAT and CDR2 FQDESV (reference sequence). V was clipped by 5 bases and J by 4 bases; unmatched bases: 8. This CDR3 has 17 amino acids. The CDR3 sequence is CASSTRLAGVGTGELFF. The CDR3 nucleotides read TGTGCCAGCAGCACCAGACTAGCGGGAGTGGGCACCGGGGAGCTGTTTTTT.

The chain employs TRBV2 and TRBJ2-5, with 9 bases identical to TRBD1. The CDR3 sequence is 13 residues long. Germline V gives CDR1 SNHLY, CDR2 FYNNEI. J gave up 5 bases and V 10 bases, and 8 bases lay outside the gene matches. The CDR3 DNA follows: TGTGCCACCGGACAGGGGTCCAGGGAGACCCAGTACTTC. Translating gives CATGQGSRETQYF.

The CDR3 spells CASSHQGPQSSGNTIYF. The CDR3 DNA is TGTGCCAGCTCACATCAGGGACCGCAAAGCTCTGGAAACACCATATATTTT. The chain is built from TRBV18 and TRBJ1-3; perhaps TRBD1 as D (5 bases). Germline V gene lookup returns CDR1 KGHSH and CDR2 LQKENI. Between the trimmed V and J ends, which lost 4 bases and 0 bases, there was a span of 16 bases. CDR3 length: 17 amino acids.